This T cell receptor beta chain was sequenced during a study of human T cells and chemical hapten exposure. Study information: Investigators sensitized about 2 cm by about 2 cm of upper inner arm skin with 2% DPC. Patients, a majority of them female, were diagnosed with alopecia areata, totalis or universalis.

Time point given: pre-sensitization, week 0. This sample's treatment: therapeutic diphenylcyclopropenone sensitization with weekly scalp DPC. Sample donors consisted of patients with alopecia, aged 18 to 70 years, who were suitable for DPC. Library preparation tagged each individual cDNA molecule with a unique molecular identifier. One entry per CDR3 protein results from TCRdb running MiXCR on the RACE reads. The sample gives approximately 260,000 distinct CDR3 sequences, around 7.3% of which show up once; approximately 1.2% is in the top ten. A few counts support this clonotype. Germline values: CDR1 SGHAT, CDR2 FQDESV (reference sequence). The CDR3 runs 16 residues. Trimming at V came to 8 bases and at J to 0 bases, leaving 11 bases not matched to a gene.

This sequence originates from a man between 18 and 35 years old with alopecia areata. Some clones in this sample may be carry-over from other donors' samples. This chain joins TRBV11-1 and TRBJ2-3; 7 bases match TRBD2. The input for sequencing was whole blood, taken in connection with sensitization to the hapten diphenylcyclopropenone (DPC). CDR3 in DNA: TGTGCCAGCCGGGCGGGAGCTGCCTCTAGCACAGATACGCAGTATTTT. Its translation is CASRAGAASSTDTQYF.